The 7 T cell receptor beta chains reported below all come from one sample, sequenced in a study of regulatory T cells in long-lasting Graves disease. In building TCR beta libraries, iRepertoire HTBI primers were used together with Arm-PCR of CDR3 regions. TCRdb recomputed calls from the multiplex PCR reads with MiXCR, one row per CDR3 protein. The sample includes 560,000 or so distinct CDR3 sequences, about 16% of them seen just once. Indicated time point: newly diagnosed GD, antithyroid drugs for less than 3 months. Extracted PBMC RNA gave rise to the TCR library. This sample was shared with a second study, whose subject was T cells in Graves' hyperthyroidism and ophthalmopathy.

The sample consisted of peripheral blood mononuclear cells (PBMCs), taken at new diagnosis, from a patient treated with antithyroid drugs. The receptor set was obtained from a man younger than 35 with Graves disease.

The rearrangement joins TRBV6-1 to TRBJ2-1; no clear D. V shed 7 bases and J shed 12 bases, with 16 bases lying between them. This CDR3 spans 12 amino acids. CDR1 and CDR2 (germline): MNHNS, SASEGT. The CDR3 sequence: CASTNGGLGQFF. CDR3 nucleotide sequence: TGTGCCAGCACCAACGGTGGGCTTGGGCAGTTCTTC.

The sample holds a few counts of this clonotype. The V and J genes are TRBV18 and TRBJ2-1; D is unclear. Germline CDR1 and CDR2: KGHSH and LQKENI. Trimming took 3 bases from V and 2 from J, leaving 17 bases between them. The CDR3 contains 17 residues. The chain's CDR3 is CASSPPAFARAYNEQFF. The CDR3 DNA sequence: TGTGCCAGCTCACCGCCGGCCTTCGCCCGAGCCTACAATGAGCAGTTCTTC.

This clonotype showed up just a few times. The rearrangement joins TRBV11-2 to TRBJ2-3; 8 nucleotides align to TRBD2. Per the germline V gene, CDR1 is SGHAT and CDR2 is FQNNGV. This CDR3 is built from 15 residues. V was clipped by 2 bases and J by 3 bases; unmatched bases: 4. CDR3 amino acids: CASSLPPGGTDTQYF. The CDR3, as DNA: TGTGCCAGCAGCTTACCGCCGGGGGGGACAGATACGCAGTATTTT.

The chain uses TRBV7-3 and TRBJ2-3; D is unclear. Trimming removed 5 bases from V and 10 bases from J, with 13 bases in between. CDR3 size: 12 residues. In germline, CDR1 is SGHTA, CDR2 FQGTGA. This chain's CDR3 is CASSDIGLAQYF. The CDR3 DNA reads TGTGCCAGCAGCGACATTGGTCTGGCGCAGTATTTT.

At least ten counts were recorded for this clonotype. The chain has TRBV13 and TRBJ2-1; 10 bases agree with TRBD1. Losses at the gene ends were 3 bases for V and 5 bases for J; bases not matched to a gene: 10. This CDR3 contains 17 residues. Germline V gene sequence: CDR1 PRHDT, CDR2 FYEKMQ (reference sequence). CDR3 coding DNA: TGTGCCAGCAGCTTTTCCCCGGGACAGGGGCGAAACAATGAGCAGTTCTTC. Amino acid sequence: CASSFSPGQGRNNEQFF.

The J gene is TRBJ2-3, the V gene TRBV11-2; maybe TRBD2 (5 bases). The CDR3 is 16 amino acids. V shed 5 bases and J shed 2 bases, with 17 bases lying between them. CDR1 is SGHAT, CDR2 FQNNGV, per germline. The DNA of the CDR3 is TGTGCCAGCAGCCCGGCGGGTCTCAGGCCCACAGATACGCAGTATTTT. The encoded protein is CASSPAGLRPTDTQYF.

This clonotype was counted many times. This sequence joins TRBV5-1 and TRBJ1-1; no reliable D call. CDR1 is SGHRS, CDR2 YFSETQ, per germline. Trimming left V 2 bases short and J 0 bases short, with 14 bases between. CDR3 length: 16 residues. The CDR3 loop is CASSLGPYDMNTEAFF. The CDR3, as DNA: TGCGCCAGCAGCTTAGGCCCGTACGACATGAACACTGAAGCTTTCTTT.